These 16 T cell receptor beta chains came from one sample sequenced in a study of cytomegalovirus exposure and HLA in healthy donors. Use of 60 Vbeta and 13 Jbeta primers characterized the PCR. Assay: immunoSEQ multiplex PCR; the TCRdb copy retains only in-frame clones and omits some. Of fewer than 250,000 clones in the sample, 70% to 75% were seen once. Sequencing used PBMCs. Source of these receptors: a man aged 25-40 years in good health and CMV-seropositive.

V usage is TRBV5-1 and J usage is TRBJ2-1, with 9 bases aligning to TRBD2. Germline V gene lookup returns CDR1 SGHRS and CDR2 YFSETQ. The CDR3 length is 16 residues. Trimming at V came to 0 bases and at J to 8 bases, leaving 9 bases not matched to a gene. The CDR3 spells CASSLAPRGGKDEQFF. The CDR3 region has the DNA TGCGCCAGCAGCTTGGCCCCGCGGGGGGGCAAGGATGAGCAGTTCTTC.

This chain joins TRBV13 and TRBJ2-3, with 8 bases lining up with TRBD2. CDR3 length: 17 residues. Germline-derived CDR1 and CDR2 are PRHDT and FYEKMQ (reference sequence). V trimming: 5 bases; J trimming: 1 base; junction bases outside the gene matches: 11. The CDR3 here is CASSPHEYGRGTDTQYF. CDR3 DNA sequence: TGTGCCAGCAGCCCGCACGAATACGGGAGGGGCACAGATACGCAGTATTTT.

There are a few counts of this clone. The chain has TRBV19 and TRBJ2-2; D perhaps matches TRBD1 (5 bases). Germline V gene lookup returns CDR1 LNHDA and CDR2 SQIVND (reference sequence). The CDR3 has 14 amino acids. V was cut by 6 bases and J by 2 bases, with 10 bases left in between. The CDR3 DNA reads TGTGCCAGTAGGAGGCAGGGAAACACCGGGGAGCTGTTTTTT. Amino acid sequence: CASRRQGNTGELFF. The full variable domain, rest sourced from reference TRBV19 and TRBJ2-2, is DGGITQSPKYLFRKEGQNVTLSCEQNLNHDAMYWYRQDPGQGLRLIYYSQIVNDFQKGDIAEGYSVSREKKESFPLTVTSAQKNPTAFYLCASRRQGNTGELFFGEGSRLTVL.

V usage is TRBV7-3 and J usage is TRBJ1-6; 9 nucleotides agree with TRBD1. The CDR3 runs to 15 residues. Germline CDR1 is SGHTA and CDR2 is FQGTGA. Trimming removed 1 base from V and 9 bases from J; junction bases left unmatched: 4. CDR3 sequence reads: CASSLNRGQGSPLHF. CDR3 DNA: TGTGCCAGCAGCTTAAATCGGGGACAGGGTTCACCCCTCCACTTT.

This chain links TRBV14 with TRBJ2-7; weak D call: TRBD2 (6 bases). Trimming shortened V by 4 bases and J by 3 bases, and 16 bases separated the two germline ends. Germline CDR1 and CDR2: SGHDN and FVKESK. The CDR3 contains 15 residues. CDR3 coding DNA: TGTGCCAGCAGCCCCACCCCGGGACTGAACTACGAGCAGTACTTC. This translates into CASSPTPGLNYEQYF.

This clone was seen a handful of times. The V gene is TRBV2, the J gene TRBJ2-7; no reliable D call. This CDR3 has 11 amino acids. Germline CDR1 reads SNHLY; CDR2 reads FYNNEI. The V and J ends lost 5 bases and 5 bases respectively, with 7 bases between them. In nucleotides, the CDR3 is TGTGCCAGCAGTTTCCGGGACGAGCAGTACTTC. Translation gives CASSFRDEQYF.

The chain employs TRBV5-4 and TRBJ2-1, with 9 bases fitting TRBD2. J gave up 8 bases and V 0 bases, and 15 bases lay outside the gene matches. This CDR3 contains 18 residues. Germline V gives CDR1 SGHNT, CDR2 YYREEE (reference sequence). CDR3 protein: CASSLAGSGGRARDEQFF. The CDR3 DNA follows: TGTGCCAGCAGCTTGGCGGGGAGTGGCGGGAGGGCCCGGGATGAGCAGTTCTTC. The complete variable domain, with remaining parts taken from reference TRBV5-4 and TRBJ2-1, reads ETGVTQSPTHLIKTRGQQVTLRCSSQSGHNTVSWYQQALGQGPQFIFQYYREEENGRGNFPPRFSGLQFPNYSSELNVNALELDDSALYLCASSLAGSGGRARDEQFFGPGTRLTVL.

This clone was counted once. V usage is TRBV7-9 and J usage is TRBJ2-7, with TRBD2 matching over 11 bases. This CDR3 is built from 15 residues. Germline trimming cut 4 bases from V and 1 base from J; bases unmatched to any gene: 3. The germline gives CDR1 SEHNR, CDR2 FQNEAQ (reference sequence). DNA for the CDR3: TGTGCCAGCAGCTCGCTAGCGGGGGGATCCTACGAGCAGTACTTC. This codes for CASSSLAGGSYEQYF. The full variable domain, its missing parts supplied by reference TRBV7-9 and TRBJ2-7, is DTGVSQNPRHKITKRGQNVTFRCDPISEHNRLYWYRQTLGQGPEFLTYFQNEAQLEKSRLLSDRFSAERPKGSFSTLEIQRTEQGDSAMYLCASSSLAGGSYEQYFGPGTRLTVT.

V is TRBV27 and J is TRBJ2-3; a weak D match, TRBD1 (5 bases). Trimming left V 3 bases short and J 2 bases short, with 15 bases between. The V gene's germline CDR1 is MNHEY and CDR2 SMNVEV (reference sequence). CDR3 size: 16 residues. CDR3 sequence: CASSFGLSGNTDTQYF. In DNA form, the CDR3 reads TGTGCCAGCAGTTTCGGGCTTTCAGGGAACACAGATACGCAGTATTTT.

The J gene is TRBJ1-1, the V gene TRBV30, with a weak D call TRBD1 (5 bases). V lost 3 bases and J 5 bases, leaving 16 bases between the germline ends. Germline-derived CDR1 and CDR2 are GTSNPN and SVGIG (reference sequence). The CDR3 is 14 residues long. The CDR3 coding sequence is TGTGCCTGGAGCCCCATTGGGGGGAAGACTGAAGCTTTCTTT. Protein: CAWSPIGGKTEAFF.

The V call is TRBV19, the J call TRBJ1-2; perhaps TRBD1 as D (5 bases). The length of the CDR3 is 15 residues. CDR1 is LNHDA and CDR2 is SQIVND in the germline V gene (reference sequence). Trimming left V 2 bases short and J 6 bases short, with 16 bases between. The CDR3 DNA is TGTGCCAGTAGTATAACCGGGTCGGCAGGGAATGGCTACACCTTC. As protein: CASSITGSAGNGYTF.

This chain connects TRBV12-5 to TRBJ2-2; 13 positions agree with TRBD2. With 4 bases clipped from V and 3 bases from J, the junction kept 2 bases outside the gene matches. The germline V gene has CDR1 LGHNT and CDR2 FRNRAP. The CDR3 length is 16 residues. CDR3: CASGWTSGGDTGELFF. CDR3 sequence (DNA): TGTGCTAGTGGTTGGACTAGCGGGGGAGACACCGGGGAGCTGTTTTTT.

The chain employs TRBV10-3 and TRBJ2-7; D is perhaps TRBD1 (5 bases). The CDR3 spans 13 residues. Germline CDR1 and CDR2: ENHRY and SYGVKD. Trimming shortened V by 11 bases and J by 0 bases, and 14 bases separated the two germline ends. The CDR3 sequence: CAATEGDSYEQYF. As DNA, the CDR3 is TGTGCCGCCACGGAAGGGGACTCCTACGAGCAGTACTTC.

The rearrangement joins TRBV12-1 to TRBJ2-2; the listed D gene, TRBD1, was not tested against the DNA. TRBV12-1 is recorded as a pseudogene. The CDR3 consists of 16 residues. CDR3 in DNA: TGTGCCAGCAGCTTCCCCGGGACAGGGGAGCCCGGGGAGCTGTTTTTT. Translated: CASSFPGTGEPGELFF.

The gene calls are TRBV19 and TRBJ2-3, with D tentatively TRBD2 (6 bases). Trimming pared 4 bases from V and 2 bases from J, leaving 25 bases between. Germline CDR1 LNHDA, CDR2 SQIVND (reference sequence). There are 19 residues in the CDR3. The DNA for the CDR3 is TGTGCCAGTAGTACTTCCTTTGAAGTAGGGAGGCCGAACACAGATACGCAGTATTTT. This translates into CASSTSFEVGRPNTDTQYF.

This chain connects TRBV6-5 to TRBJ2-5; 7 nucleotides line up with TRBD1. V lost 5 bases to trimming and J lost 0 bases; unmatched junction nucleotides: 6. Germline assignment: CDR1 MNHEY and CDR2 SVGAGI. The CDR3 is 15 amino acids. CDR3 coding DNA: TGTGCCAGCAGTAGATCTGGGACAGACCAAGAGACCCAGTACTTC. It encodes CASSRSGTDQETQYF.